Each of the 14 T cell receptor beta chains below was sequenced from the same sample in a study of blood T cell repertoires in COVID-19. The assay was immunoSEQ multiplex PCR, and TCRdb's table has in-frame clones only and misses some. The data show under 350,000 clones, roughly 85% seen once. The sequencing sample was made of peripheral blood. The receptors originated from a human donor in a cohort sampled during active COVID-19.

The J gene is TRBJ2-4, the V gene TRBV10-3, with TRBD2 matching 10 bases. This CDR3 region has 15 residues. Trimming at V came to 0 bases and at J to 7 bases, leaving 3 bases not matched to a gene. Germline CDR1 is ENHRY and CDR2 is SYGVKD. CDR3: CAISESMTSGNIQYF. The CDR3 DNA follows: TGTGCCATCAGTGAGTCGATGACTAGCGGGAACATTCAGTACTTC.

The chain recombines TRBV11-3 with TRBJ2-1; D remains ambiguous. CDR3 length equals 14 residues. Looked up from germline, CDR1 is SGHNT and CDR2 is YENEEA. Trimming pared 5 bases from V and 7 bases from J, leaving 15 bases between. The CDR3 nucleotides are TGTGCCAGCAGCCCCTTTACTGGTTTTAATGAGCAGTTCTTC. The encoded protein is CASSPFTGFNEQFF.

The J gene is TRBJ1-4, the V gene TRBV18, with TRBD1 as a possible D gene (5 bases). From germline, CDR1 is KGHSH and CDR2 LQKENI. CDR3 length: 15 residues. With 4 bases removed from V and 8 bases from J, the gap between germline ends came to 17 bases. The CDR3: CASSLQVGREEKLFF. The CDR3 DNA sequence: TGTGCCAGCTCACTCCAAGTGGGGCGCGAAGAAAAACTGTTTTTT.

The rearrangement joins TRBV5-1 to TRBJ2-1; TRBD1 matches at 7 bases. CDR3 size: 14 residues. The germline V gene has CDR1 SGHRS and CDR2 YFSETQ. Trimming cost V 3 bases and J 9 bases; bases outside gene matches: 9. CDR3: CASSSGQDSSEQFF. CDR3 bases: TGCGCCAGCAGCTCAGGACAGGACAGTAGTGAGCAGTTCTTC.

This sequence joins TRBV14 and TRBJ1-1; D may be TRBD1 (6 bases). The CDR3 covers 17 residues. Trimming removed 1 base at V and 0 bases at J, with 15 bases between. Per the germline V gene, CDR1 is SGHDN and CDR2 is FVKESK. The CDR3 coding sequence is TGTGCCAGCAGCCAAGCTGGGACATCAAGGATGAACACTGAAGCTTTCTTT. This codes for CASSQAGTSRMNTEAFF.

The chain recombines TRBV19 with TRBJ1-2; the D gene is possibly TRBD1 (6 bases). Germline assignment: CDR1 LNHDA and CDR2 SQIVND (reference sequence). CDR3 length: 13 residues. Trimming left V 5 bases short and J 3 bases short, with 10 bases between. CDR3 sequence: CASSSQGYYGYTF. The CDR3 nucleotides are TGTGCCAGTAGTTCACAGGGCTACTATGGCTACACCTTC.

This clone was observed a handful of times. The chain employs TRBV6-2 or TRBV6-3 and TRBJ2-1; possibly TRBD2 for D (6 bases). CDR1 and CDR2 (germline): MNHEY, SVGEGT. The CDR3 runs to 16 residues. V was trimmed by 3 bases and J by 1 base, leaving 13 bases between them. CDR3 region: CASSYSPAGSYNEQFF. In DNA, the CDR3 is TGTGCCAGCAGTTATTCCCCTGCGGGATCCTACAATGAGCAGTTCTTC.

This clone occurred a few times. V usage is TRBV18 and J usage is TRBJ1-2; D is unclear. Germline V CDR1 and CDR2: KGHSH, LQKENI. There are 14 residues in the CDR3. Trimming took 2 bases from V and 7 from J, leaving 14 bases between them. For the CDR3, the DNA is TGTGCCAGCTCACCAGCGGGGTCTCTTGGTGGCTACACCTTC. Its translation: CASSPAGSLGGYTF.

The V call is TRBV4-2, the J call TRBJ2-1, with 13 nucleotides matching TRBD2. Germline V gene lookup returns CDR1 LGHNA and CDR2 YNFKEQ. Trimming removed 1 base from V and 9 bases from J; junction bases left unmatched: 9. This CDR3 comprises 17 residues. The CDR3 region has the DNA TGTGCCAGCAGCCAAGGCCCAACTAGCGGGAGGGCCGGTGAGCAGTTCTTC. It encodes CASSQGPTSGRAGEQFF.

V gene TRBV9 combines with J gene TRBJ2-1; TRBD2 matches 7 bases. J was trimmed by 4 bases and V by 4 bases; bases with no gene match: 8. In germline, CDR1 is SGDLS, CDR2 YYNGEE. This CDR3 contains 15 residues. Here the CDR3 reads CASSLGGGTYNEQFF. CDR3 nucleotide sequence: TGTGCCAGCAGCCTGGGGGGAGGGACTTACAATGAGCAGTTCTTC.

This clone is a singleton in its sample. The rearrangement joins TRBV28 to TRBJ1-2; 9 bases fit TRBD1. Germline trimming cut 1 base from V and 1 base from J; bases unmatched to any gene: 4. Per germline, CDR1 MDHEN and CDR2 SYDVKM. This CDR3 is 16 amino acids long. Here the CDR3 DNA reads TGTGCCAGCAGTTTATCAGGGACAGGGATTAACTATGGCTACACCTTC. This encodes CASSLSGTGINYGYTF.

The chain carries TRBV3-1 (or the pseudogene TRBV3-2) and TRBJ1-6; D ambiguous. Between the trimmed V and J ends, which lost 4 bases and 9 bases, there was a span of 10 bases. The CDR3 extends over 13 amino acids. CDR1 LGHDT and CDR2 YNNKEL come from the germline V gene (reference sequence). CDR3 sequence: CASSPDWSSPLHF. DNA for the CDR3: TGTGCCAGCAGCCCGGACTGGTCTTCACCCCTCCACTTT.

The V call is TRBV18, the J call TRBJ1-1; D is perhaps TRBD1 (6 bases). V was shortened by 6 bases and J by 3 bases, with 11 bases between the two germline ends. This CDR3 spans 13 amino acids. Germline lookup yields CDR1 KGHSH and CDR2 LQKENI. The CDR3 coding sequence is TGTGCCAGCTCTCTACAGGGTCACACTGAAGCTTTCTTT. It translates to CASSLQGHTEAFF. Together with reference TRBV18 and TRBJ1-1, the CDR3 gives the full variable domain: NAGVMQNPRHLVRRRGQEARLRCSPMKGHSHVYWYRQLPEEGLKFMVYLQKENIIDESGMPKERFSAEFPKEGPSILRIQQVVRGDSAAYFCASSLQGHTEAFFGQGTRLTVV.

The chain couples TRBV12-5 to TRBJ1-2; D not resolved. V gave up 7 bases and J gave up 2 bases, with 11 bases separating them. This CDR3 comprises 13 residues. Germline-derived CDR1 and CDR2 are LGHNT and FRNRAP. The CDR3 sequence is CASAVLENYGYTF. CDR3 sequence (DNA): TGTGCTAGTGCCGTCCTGGAGAACTATGGCTACACCTTC.